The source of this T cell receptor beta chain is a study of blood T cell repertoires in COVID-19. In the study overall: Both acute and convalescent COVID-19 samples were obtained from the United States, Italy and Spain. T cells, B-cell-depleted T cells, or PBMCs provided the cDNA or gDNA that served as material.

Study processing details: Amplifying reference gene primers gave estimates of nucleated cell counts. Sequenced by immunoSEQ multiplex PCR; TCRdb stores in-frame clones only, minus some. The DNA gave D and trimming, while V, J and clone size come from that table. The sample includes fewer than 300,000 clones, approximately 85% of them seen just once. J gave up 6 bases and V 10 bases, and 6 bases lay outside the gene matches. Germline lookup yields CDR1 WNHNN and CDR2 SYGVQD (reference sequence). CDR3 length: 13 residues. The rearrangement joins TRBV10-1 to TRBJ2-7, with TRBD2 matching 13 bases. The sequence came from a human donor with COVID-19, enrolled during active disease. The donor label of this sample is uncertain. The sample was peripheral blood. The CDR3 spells CATGTSGVPEQYF. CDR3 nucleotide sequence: TGCGCCACCGGGACTAGCGGGGTTCCCGAGCAGTACTTC.